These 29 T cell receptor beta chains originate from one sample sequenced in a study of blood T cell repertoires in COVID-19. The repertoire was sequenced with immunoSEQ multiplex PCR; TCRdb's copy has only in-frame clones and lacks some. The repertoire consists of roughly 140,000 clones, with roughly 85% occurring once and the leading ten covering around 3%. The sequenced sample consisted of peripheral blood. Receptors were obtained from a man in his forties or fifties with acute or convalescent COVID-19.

CDR3 loop: CASSPADRDNEQFF. The CDR3, as DNA: TGTGCCAGCTCACCCGCCGACAGGGACAATGAGCAGTTCTTC. The V and J genes are TRBV18 and TRBJ2-1, with 7 bases aligning to TRBD1. This CDR3 has 14 amino acids. The germline V gene has CDR1 KGHSH and CDR2 LQKENI. The V gene end was trimmed by 3 bases and the J gene end by 5 bases; junction bases not matched to a gene: 4. Looking up the rest from reference TRBV18 and TRBJ2-1 gives the full variable domain: NAGVMQNPRHLVRRRGQEARLRCSPMKGHSHVYWYRQLPEEGLKFMVYLQKENIIDESGMPKERFSAEFPKEGPSILRIQQVVRGDSAAYFCASSPADRDNEQFFGPGTRLTVL.

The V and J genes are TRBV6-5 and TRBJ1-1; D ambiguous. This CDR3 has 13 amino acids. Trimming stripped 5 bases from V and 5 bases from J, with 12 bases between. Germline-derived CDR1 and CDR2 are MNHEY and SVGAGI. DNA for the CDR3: TGTGCCAGCAGTCTAAGCGATGGGACTGAAGCTTTCTTT. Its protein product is CASSLSDGTEAFF.

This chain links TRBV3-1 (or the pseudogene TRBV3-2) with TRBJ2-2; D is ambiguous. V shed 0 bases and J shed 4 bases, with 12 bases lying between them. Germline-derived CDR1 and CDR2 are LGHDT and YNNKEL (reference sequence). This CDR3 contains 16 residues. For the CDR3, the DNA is TGTGCCAGCAGCCAAGATCTACGCTCGCGCACCGGGGAGCTGTTTTTT. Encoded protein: CASSQDLRSRTGELFF.

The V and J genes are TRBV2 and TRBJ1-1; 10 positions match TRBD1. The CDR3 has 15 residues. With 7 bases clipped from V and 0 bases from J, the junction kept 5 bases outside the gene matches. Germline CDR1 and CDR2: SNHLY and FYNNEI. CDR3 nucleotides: TGTGCCAGCAATCGACAGGGGGCTATGAACACTGAAGCTTTCTTT. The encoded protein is CASNRQGAMNTEAFF.

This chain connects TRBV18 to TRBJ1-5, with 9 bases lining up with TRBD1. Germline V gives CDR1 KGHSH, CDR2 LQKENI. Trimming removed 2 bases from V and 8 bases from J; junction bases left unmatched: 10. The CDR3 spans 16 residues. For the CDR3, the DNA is TGTGCCAGCTCACCAATATTGGACAGGGGAGCAGAGCCCCAGCATTTT. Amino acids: CASSPILDRGAEPQHF.

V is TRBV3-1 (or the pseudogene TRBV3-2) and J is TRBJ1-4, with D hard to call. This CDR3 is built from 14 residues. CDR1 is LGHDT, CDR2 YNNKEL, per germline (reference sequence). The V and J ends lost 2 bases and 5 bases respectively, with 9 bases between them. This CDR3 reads CASSQRSGNEKLFF. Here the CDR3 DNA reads TGTGCCAGCAGCCAAAGAAGCGGAAATGAAAAACTGTTTTTT.

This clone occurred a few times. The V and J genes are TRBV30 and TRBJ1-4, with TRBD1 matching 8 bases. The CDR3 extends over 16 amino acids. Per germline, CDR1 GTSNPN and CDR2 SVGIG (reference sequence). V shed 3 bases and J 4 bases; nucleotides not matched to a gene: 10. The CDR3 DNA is TGTGCCTGGAGCGCCGCGGACAGGGCCTTTAATGAAAAACTGTTTTTT. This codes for CAWSAADRAFNEKLFF.

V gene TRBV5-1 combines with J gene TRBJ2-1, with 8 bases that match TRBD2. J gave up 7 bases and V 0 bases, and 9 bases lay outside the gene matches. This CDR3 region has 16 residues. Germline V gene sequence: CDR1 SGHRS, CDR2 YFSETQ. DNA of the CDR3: TGCGCCAGCAGCTTGGGCGGGGGGACCGGTACGAATGAGCAGTTCTTC. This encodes CASSLGGGTGTNEQFF.

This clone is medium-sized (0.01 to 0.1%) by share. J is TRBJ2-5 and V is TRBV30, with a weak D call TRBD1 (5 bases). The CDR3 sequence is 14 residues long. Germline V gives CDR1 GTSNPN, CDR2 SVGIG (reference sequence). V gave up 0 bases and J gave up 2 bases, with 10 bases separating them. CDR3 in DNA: TGTGCCTGGAGTGTAAACAGGATACAAGAGACCCAGTACTTC. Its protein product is CAWSVNRIQETQYF.

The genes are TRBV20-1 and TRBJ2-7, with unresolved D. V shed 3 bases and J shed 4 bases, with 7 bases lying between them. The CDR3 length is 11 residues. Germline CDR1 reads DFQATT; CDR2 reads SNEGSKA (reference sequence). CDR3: CSARQLYEQYF. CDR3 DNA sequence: TGCAGTGCTAGGCAGTTATACGAGCAGTACTTC.

Written as DNA, the CDR3 is TGTGCCAGTATTAATACAAACAGGGGATCCTACGAGCAGTACTTC. Its translation: CASINTNRGSYEQYF. The V and J genes are TRBV19 and TRBJ2-7, with 7 bases identical to TRBD1. Per germline, CDR1 LNHDA and CDR2 SQIVND (reference sequence). The trim removed 7 bases at V and 1 base at J, leaving 10 bases unmatched. The CDR3 is made up of 15 amino acids. Drawing the rest from reference TRBV19 and TRBJ2-7, the complete variable domain is DGGITQSPKYLFRKEGQNVTLSCEQNLNHDAMYWYRQDPGQGLRLIYYSQIVNDFQKGDIAEGYSVSREKKESFPLTVTSAQKNPTAFYLCASINTNRGSYEQYFGPGTRLTVT.

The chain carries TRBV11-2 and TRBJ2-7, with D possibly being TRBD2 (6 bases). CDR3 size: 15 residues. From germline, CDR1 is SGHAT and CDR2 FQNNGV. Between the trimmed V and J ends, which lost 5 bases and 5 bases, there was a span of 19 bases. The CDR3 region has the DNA TGTGCCAGCAGCCCTTGGGCGGGAACCACAAACGAGCAGTACTTC. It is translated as CASSPWAGTTNEQYF.

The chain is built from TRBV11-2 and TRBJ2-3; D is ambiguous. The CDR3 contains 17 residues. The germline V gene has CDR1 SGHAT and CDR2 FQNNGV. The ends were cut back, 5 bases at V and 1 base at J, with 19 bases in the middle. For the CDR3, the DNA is TGTGCCAGCAGCCATGATTTAGCCGCGTCAGGCACAGATACGCAGTATTTT. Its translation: CASSHDLAASGTDTQYF.

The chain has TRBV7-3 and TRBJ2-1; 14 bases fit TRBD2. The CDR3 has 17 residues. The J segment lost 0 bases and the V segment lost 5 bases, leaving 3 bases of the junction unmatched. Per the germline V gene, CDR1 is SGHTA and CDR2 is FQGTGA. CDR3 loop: CASSQGLAGASYNEQFF. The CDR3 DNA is TGTGCCAGCAGCCAGGGACTAGCGGGGGCCTCCTACAATGAGCAGTTCTTC.

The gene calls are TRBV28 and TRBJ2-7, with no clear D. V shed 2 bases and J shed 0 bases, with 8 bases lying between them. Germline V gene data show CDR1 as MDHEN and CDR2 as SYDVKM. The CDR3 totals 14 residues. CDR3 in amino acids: CASSLVAGSYEQYF. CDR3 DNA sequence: TGTGCCAGCAGTTTAGTGGCAGGCTCCTACGAGCAGTACTTC.

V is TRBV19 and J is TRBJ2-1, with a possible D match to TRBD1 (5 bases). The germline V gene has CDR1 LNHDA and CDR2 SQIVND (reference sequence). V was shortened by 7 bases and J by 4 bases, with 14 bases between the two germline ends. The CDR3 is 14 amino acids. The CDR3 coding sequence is TGTGCCAGTAAGCAACAGGACCTTTACAATGAGCAGTTCTTC. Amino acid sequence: CASKQQDLYNEQFF.

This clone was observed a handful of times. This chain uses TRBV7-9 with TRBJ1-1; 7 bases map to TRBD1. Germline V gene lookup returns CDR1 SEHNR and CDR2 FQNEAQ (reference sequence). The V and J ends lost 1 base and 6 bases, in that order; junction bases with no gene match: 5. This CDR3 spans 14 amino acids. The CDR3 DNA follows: TGTGCCAGCAGCTTAGGAGGGGGCGGAGCTGAAGCTTTCTTT. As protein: CASSLGGGGAEAFF.

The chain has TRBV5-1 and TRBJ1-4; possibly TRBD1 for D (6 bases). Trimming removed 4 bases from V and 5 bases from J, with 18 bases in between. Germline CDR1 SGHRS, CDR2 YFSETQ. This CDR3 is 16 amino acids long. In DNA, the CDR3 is TGCGCCAGCAGCCCTAAAACAGGGACCGACAATGAAAAACTGTTTTTT. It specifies CASSPKTGTDNEKLFF.

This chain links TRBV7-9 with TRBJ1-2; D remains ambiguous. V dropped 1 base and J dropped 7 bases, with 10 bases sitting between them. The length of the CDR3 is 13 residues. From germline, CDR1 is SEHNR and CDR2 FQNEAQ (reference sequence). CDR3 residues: CASSLGAASGYTF. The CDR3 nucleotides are TGTGCCAGCAGCTTAGGGGCAGCATCTGGCTACACCTTC.

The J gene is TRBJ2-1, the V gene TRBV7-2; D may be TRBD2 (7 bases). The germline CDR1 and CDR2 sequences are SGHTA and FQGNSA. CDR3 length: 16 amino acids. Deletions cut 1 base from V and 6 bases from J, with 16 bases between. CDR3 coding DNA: TGTGCCAGCAGCTTAGTAGGGGGAGGGCGTGCCAATGAGCAGTTCTTC. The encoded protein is CASSLVGGGRANEQFF.

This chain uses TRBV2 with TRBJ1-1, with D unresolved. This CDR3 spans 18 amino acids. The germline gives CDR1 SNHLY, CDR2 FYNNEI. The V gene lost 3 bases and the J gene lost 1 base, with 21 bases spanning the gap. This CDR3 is CASSDLLWGGRGNTEAFF. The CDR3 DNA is TGTGCCAGCAGTGATTTGCTTTGGGGAGGAAGAGGGAACACTGAAGCTTTCTTT. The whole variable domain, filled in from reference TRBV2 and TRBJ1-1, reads EPEVTQTPSHQVTQMGQEVILRCVPISNHLYFYWYRQILGQKVEFLVSFYNNEISEKSEIFDDQFSVERPDGSNFTLKIRSTKLEDSAMYFCASSDLLWGGRGNTEAFFGQGTRLTVV.

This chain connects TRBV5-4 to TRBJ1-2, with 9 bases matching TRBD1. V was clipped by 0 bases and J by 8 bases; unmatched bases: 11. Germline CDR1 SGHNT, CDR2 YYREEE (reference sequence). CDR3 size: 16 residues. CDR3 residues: CASSLAIRQGEEGYTF. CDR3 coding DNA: TGTGCCAGCAGCTTGGCCATTCGACAGGGGGAGGAGGGCTACACCTTC. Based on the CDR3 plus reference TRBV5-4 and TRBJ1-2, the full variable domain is ETGVTQSPTHLIKTRGQQVTLRCSSQSGHNTVSWYQQALGQGPQFIFQYYREEENGRGNFPPRFSGLQFPNYSSELNVNALELDDSALYLCASSLAIRQGEEGYTFGSGTRLTVV.

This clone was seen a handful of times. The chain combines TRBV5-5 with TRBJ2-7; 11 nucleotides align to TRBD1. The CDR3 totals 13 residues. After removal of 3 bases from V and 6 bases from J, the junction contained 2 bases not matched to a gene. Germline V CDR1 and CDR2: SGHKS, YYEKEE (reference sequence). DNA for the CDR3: TGTGCCAGCAGCTGGACAGGGGGCTTCGAGCAGTACTTC. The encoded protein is CASSWTGGFEQYF. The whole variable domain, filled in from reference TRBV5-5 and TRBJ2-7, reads DAGVTQSPTHLIKTRGQQVTLRCSPISGHKSVSWYQQVLGQGPQFIFQYYEKEERGRGNFPDRFSARQFPNYSSELNVNALLLGDSALYLCASSWTGGFEQYFGPGTRLTVT.

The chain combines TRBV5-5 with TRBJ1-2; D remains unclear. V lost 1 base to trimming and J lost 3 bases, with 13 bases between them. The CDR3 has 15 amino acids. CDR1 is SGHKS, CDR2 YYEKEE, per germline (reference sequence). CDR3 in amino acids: CASSLLWGEDYGYTF. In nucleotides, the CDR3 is TGTGCCAGCAGCTTGCTGTGGGGAGAGGACTATGGCTACACCTTC.

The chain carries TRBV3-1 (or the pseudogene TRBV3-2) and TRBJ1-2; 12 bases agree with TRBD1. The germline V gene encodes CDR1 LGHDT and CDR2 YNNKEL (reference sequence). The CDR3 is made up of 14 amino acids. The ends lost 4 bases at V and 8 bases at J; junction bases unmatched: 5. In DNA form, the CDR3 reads TGTGCCAGCAGCCGGGACAGGGGGCAGCTCGGCTACACCTTC. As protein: CASSRDRGQLGYTF.

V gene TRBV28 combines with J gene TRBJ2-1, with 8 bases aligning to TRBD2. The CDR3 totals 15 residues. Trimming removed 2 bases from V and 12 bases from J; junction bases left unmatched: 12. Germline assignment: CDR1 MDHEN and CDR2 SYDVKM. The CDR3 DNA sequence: TGTGCCAGCAGTTTAATCAAAGGACTAGCTCTAGCGCAGTTCTTC. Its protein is CASSLIKGLALAQFF.

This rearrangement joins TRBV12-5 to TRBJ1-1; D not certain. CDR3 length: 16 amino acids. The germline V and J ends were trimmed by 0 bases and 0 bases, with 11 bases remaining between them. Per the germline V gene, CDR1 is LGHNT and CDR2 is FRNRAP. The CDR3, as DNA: TGTGCTAGTGGTTTGGTACGGGGTCCCATGAACACTGAAGCTTTCTTT. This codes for CASGLVRGPMNTEAFF.

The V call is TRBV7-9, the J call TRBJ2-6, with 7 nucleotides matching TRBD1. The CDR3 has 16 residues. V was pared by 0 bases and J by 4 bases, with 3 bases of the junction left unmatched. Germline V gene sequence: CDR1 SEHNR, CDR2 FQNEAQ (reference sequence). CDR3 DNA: TGTGCCAGCAGCTTAGCCACAGGGGCCGGGGCCAACGTCCTGACTTTC. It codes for CASSLATGAGANVLTF.

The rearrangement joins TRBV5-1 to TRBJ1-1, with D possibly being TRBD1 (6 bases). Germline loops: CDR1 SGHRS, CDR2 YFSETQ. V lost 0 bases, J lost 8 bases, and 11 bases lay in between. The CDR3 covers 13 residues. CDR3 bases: TGCGCCAGCAGCTTGGCTCCAGGGGTCGAAGCTTTCTTT. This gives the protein CASSLAPGVEAFF.